The next 4 T cell receptor beta chains were all read from a single sample in a study of breast tumors, draining lymph nodes, adjacent tissues. Samples came from axillary lymph nodes draining the breast cancer. MiXCR was run by TCRdb on the multiplex PCR reads, yielding one entry per CDR3 protein. There are approximately 100,000 distinct CDR3 sequences in the sample; more than 25% occur only once, and approximately 5.3% lies in the top ten. The sample consisted of axillary lymph node tissue. The receptors originated from a female donor with breast cancer. Some clones in this sample may be carry-over from other donors' samples.

This clonotype was recorded at least ten times. V usage is TRBV2 and J usage is TRBJ1-2; D unresolved. Per the germline V gene, CDR1 is SNHLY and CDR2 is FYNNEI. Trimming removed 4 bases at V and 4 bases at J, with 4 bases between. The CDR3 runs to 11 residues. The CDR3 loop reads CASSGSYGYTF. The CDR3 DNA is TGTGCCAGCAGTGGATCCTATGGCTACACCTTC.

This clonotype was counted ten times or more. V is TRBV6-5 and J is TRBJ2-2, with D maybe TRBD1 (6 bases). Per germline, CDR1 MNHEY and CDR2 SVGAGI. The V gene lost 6 bases and the J gene lost 6 bases, with 23 bases spanning the gap. This CDR3 contains 17 residues. CDR3 in DNA: TGTGCCAGCAGCAGGTTATGGACAGCTGGGGATCCCGGGGAGCTGTTTTTT. Amino acid sequence: CASSRLWTAGDPGELFF.

This clonotype has ten or more counts. V gene TRBV28 combines with J gene TRBJ2-1; tentatively, D is TRBD1 (6 bases). From germline, CDR1 is MDHEN and CDR2 SYDVKM. Trimming stripped 1 base from V and 0 bases from J, with 16 bases between. CDR3 length: 18 amino acids. The CDR3 sequence is CASSLLAGDIYSYNEQFF. For the CDR3, the DNA is TGTGCCAGCAGTTTATTGGCAGGGGATATATACTCCTACAATGAGCAGTTCTTC.

The chain carries TRBV7-9 and TRBJ1-3, with D hard to call. The CDR3 is 13 amino acids. Trimming removed 10 bases from V and 7 bases from J, with 17 bases in between. The germline CDR1 and CDR2 sequences are SEHNR and FQNEAQ (reference sequence). The DNA for the CDR3 is TGTGCCACCTCAACCCCACCTGCGAACACCATATATTTT. The encoded protein is CATSTPPANTIYF.